The next 24 T cell receptor beta chains were all read from a single sample in a study of post-analysis software for immune sequencing data. Study observations and caveats: Among four or five TRBV segments more frequent in patients than controls were TRBV5-6, TRBV5-1 and TRBV20-1.

Antigens for these TCRs are unknown. Unique molecular identifiers were carried by the TCR beta cDNA libraries. TCRdb reanalysed the PCR reads using MiXCR and keeps one entry per CDR3 protein. The repertoire includes 740,000 or so distinct CDR3 sequences, approximately 53% of them detected once, and approximately 4.4% sits in the top ten. The specimen was blood. All receptors derive from a girl aged 10 to 17 with multiple sclerosis.

This clonotype turned up a few times. The gene calls are TRBV20-1 and TRBJ2-3, with D unresolved. The V and J ends lost 3 bases and 5 bases respectively, with 3 bases between them. The germline CDR1 and CDR2 sequences are DFQATT and SNEGSKA (reference sequence). This CDR3 is 10 amino acids long. CDR3 amino acids: CSARLDTQYF. CDR3 DNA: TGCAGTGCTAGGTTAGATACGCAGTATTTT.

V and J are TRBV7-6 and TRBJ2-3; 7 bases are shared with TRBD2. The CDR3 contains 13 residues. Germline V gives CDR1 SGHVS, CDR2 FNYEAQ. V lost 10 bases to trimming and J lost 3 bases; unmatched junction nucleotides: 7. In nucleotides, the CDR3 is TGTGCCACCCACTCGGGGGGAACAGATACGCAGTATTTT. It is translated as CATHSGGTDTQYF. Together with reference TRBV7-6 and TRBJ2-3, the CDR3 gives the full variable domain: GAGVSQSPRYKVTKRGQDVALRCDPISGHVSLYWYRQALGQGPEFLTYFNYEAQQDKSGLPNDRFSAERPEGSISTLTIQRTEQRDSAMYRCATHSGGTDTQYFGPGTRLTVL.

The rearrangement uses TRBV7-9 and TRBJ2-2; weak D call: TRBD1 (7 bases). Trimming removed 5 bases at V and 5 bases at J, with 12 bases between. CDR3 length: 14 residues. The germline CDR1 and CDR2 sequences are SEHNR and FQNEAQ (reference sequence). The CDR3 region is CASSDREVTGELFF. CDR3 nucleotide sequence: TGTGCCAGCAGCGACAGGGAGGTGACCGGGGAGCTGTTTTTT.

The chain carries TRBV12-3 or TRBV12-4 and TRBJ2-5; TRBD2 agrees at 9 bases. The CDR3 length is 14 residues. Germline trimming cut 2 bases from V and 11 bases from J; bases unmatched to any gene: 9. The CDR3: CASSLRRGGGEQYF. Written as DNA, the CDR3 is TGTGCCAGCAGTTTAAGGCGGGGGGGAGGAGAGCAGTACTTC.

In the case of this clonotype: This may stem from a read error, because a much larger clone lies one nucleotide away. The rearrangement uses TRBV6-5 and TRBJ2-7, with D perhaps matching TRBD2 (5 bases). The ends were cut back, 5 bases at V and 2 bases at J, with 16 bases in the middle. From germline, CDR1 is MNHEY and CDR2 SVGAGI. The CDR3 extends over 15 amino acids. Written as DNA, the CDR3 is TGTGCCAGCAGTCTTAACCCCGGAGGCACCTACGAGCAGTACTTC. As protein: CASSLNPGGTYEQYF.

This clonotype appeared a single time. The chain carries TRBV12-3 or TRBV12-4 and TRBJ1-5; tentative D call: TRBD1 (5 bases). The CDR3 extends over 13 amino acids. V gave up 6 bases and J gave up 7 bases, with 13 bases separating them. CDR3 loop: CASRPGLQQPQHF. CDR3 DNA sequence: TGTGCCAGCAGGCCAGGGTTACAACAGCCCCAGCATTTT.

This clonotype has a handful of counts. The chain couples TRBV29-1 to TRBJ1-2; 8 bases agree with TRBD1. J was trimmed by 7 bases and V by 4 bases; bases with no gene match: 5. Germline CDR1 and CDR2: SQVTM and ANQGSEA. The length of the CDR3 is 12 residues. CDR3 loop: CSVGSRGLGYTF. The CDR3 nucleotides are TGCAGCGTTGGAAGCAGGGGGCTTGGCTACACCTTC.

This chain uses TRBV27 with TRBJ2-3; no definite D call. The V and J ends lost 3 bases and 4 bases respectively, with 8 bases between them. This CDR3 is 13 amino acids long. Germline CDR1 reads MNHEY; CDR2 reads SMNVEV (reference sequence). DNA for the CDR3: TGTGCCAGCAGTTTCCGGGCCCCAGATACGCAGTATTTT. Translating gives CASSFRAPDTQYF.

This rearrangement joins TRBV6-1 to TRBJ2-3, with TRBD2 matching over 11 bases. The CDR3 contains 18 residues. V was clipped by 7 bases and J by 1 base; unmatched bases: 13. In germline, CDR1 is MNHNS, CDR2 SASEGT. This CDR3 reads CASKNRVAGGPGTDTQYF. DNA of the CDR3: TGTGCCAGCAAAAATAGGGTAGCGGGAGGGCCCGGCACAGATACGCAGTATTTT.

The V call is TRBV4-1, the J call TRBJ1-2; 9 bases are shared with TRBD1. The germline CDR1 and CDR2 sequences are MGHRA and YSYEKL. Trimming cost V 1 base and J 8 bases; bases outside gene matches: 11. CDR3 size: 16 residues. This CDR3 reads CASSQAGTGKTWGYTF. The CDR3 DNA follows: TGCGCCAGCAGCCAAGCCGGGACAGGGAAAACCTGGGGCTACACCTTC.

Turning to this clonotype: The junction does not match germline at one end; this may be a read error. This chain uses TRBV5-1 with TRBJ2-1, with D tentatively TRBD2 (6 bases). Germline assignment: CDR1 SGHRS and CDR2 YFSETQ. This CDR3 has 13 amino acids. The CDR3 is CASTLDYNNEQFF. The DNA of the CDR3 is TGCGCCAGCACCTTGGACTACAACAATGAGCAGTTCTTC.

The rearrangement joins TRBV14 to TRBJ2-7; maybe TRBD1 (6 bases). Germline V gene sequence: CDR1 SGHDN, CDR2 FVKESK. CDR3 length: 14 amino acids. The V gene lost 2 bases and the J gene lost 2 bases, with 10 bases spanning the gap. The chain's CDR3 is CASSQQTGPYEQYF. The CDR3 region has the DNA TGTGCCAGCAGCCAACAAACAGGGCCCTACGAGCAGTACTTC.

This clonotype appeared a few times. This chain uses TRBV9 with TRBJ2-5; D remains ambiguous. Germline CDR1 SGDLS, CDR2 YYNGEE. V shed 0 bases and J shed 5 bases, with 17 bases lying between them. This CDR3 spans 16 amino acids. The CDR3 nucleotides read TGTGCCAGCAGCGTAGCGCTGAGAGGCCCCGTGGAGACCCAGTACTTC. Amino acids: CASSVALRGPVETQYF.

The chain uses TRBV5-1 and TRBJ2-3; weak D call: TRBD2 (6 bases). CDR3 size: 17 residues. The ends were cut back, 2 bases at V and 0 bases at J, with 16 bases in the middle. In germline, CDR1 is SGHRS, CDR2 YFSETQ. This chain's CDR3 is CASSFRRDSSSTDTQYF. In DNA form, the CDR3 reads TGCGCCAGCAGCTTTAGGCGGGATTCGTCAAGCACAGATACGCAGTATTTT.

The J gene is TRBJ1-1, the V gene TRBV20-1, with TRBD1 as a possible D gene (5 bases). CDR1 is DFQATT, CDR2 SNEGSKA, per germline (reference sequence). Trimming cost V 6 bases and J 10 bases, with 15 bases left between them. The CDR3 consists of 11 residues. The CDR3 nucleotides are TGCAGTGCGTTGTGGGGCTGGGTAGCTTTCTTT. Translation gives CSALWGWVAFF.

This chain links TRBV24-1 with TRBJ2-7, with D tentatively TRBD1 (6 bases). The germline V and J ends were trimmed by 10 bases and 3 bases, with 9 bases remaining between them. Looked up from germline, CDR1 is KGHDR and CDR2 is SFDVKD. The CDR3 extends over 11 amino acids. The CDR3 spells CATRDNYEQYF. CDR3 nucleotides: TGTGCCACAAGGGACAACTACGAGCAGTACTTC.

This clonotype was counted only a few times. The chain links TRBV20-1 to TRBJ1-2; no clear D gene. The CDR3 covers 13 residues. Trimming pared 5 bases from V and 3 bases from J, leaving 13 bases between. Germline lookup yields CDR1 DFQATT and CDR2 SNEGSKA (reference sequence). Here the CDR3 DNA reads TGCAGTGCTGAATCCCCGGGAGACTATGGCTACACCTTC. Translation: CSAESPGDYGYTF.

The sample holds a few counts of this clonotype. The chain has TRBV29-1 and TRBJ1-1; D is undetermined. The V and J ends lost 7 bases and 5 bases respectively, with 8 bases between them. Germline assignment: CDR1 SQVTM and CDR2 ANQGSEA. This CDR3 has 10 residues. The CDR3 protein is CSGGGTEAFF. As DNA, the CDR3 is TGCAGCGGGGGAGGGACTGAAGCTTTCTTT.

This clonotype has a handful of counts. V gene TRBV10-3 combines with J gene TRBJ2-7; weak D call: TRBD2 (6 bases). This CDR3 is 16 amino acids long. The germline V gene encodes CDR1 ENHRY and CDR2 SYGVKD. Trimming removed 6 bases at V and 3 bases at J, with 21 bases between. The CDR3 coding sequence is TGTGCCATCAGCCGATCCCGGGACTCAATTCACTACGAGCAGTACTTC. It yields the protein CAISRSRDSIHYEQYF.

This clonotype was observed a few times. The chain combines TRBV7-2 with TRBJ1-2; TRBD1 might be the D (5 bases). Trimming took off 1 base at V and 5 bases at J, with 14 bases between the two ends. Per germline, CDR1 SGHTA and CDR2 FQGNSA. The CDR3 length is 15 residues. The CDR3 DNA reads as TGTGCCAGCAGCTTAGTCCCGGCAGGGAGGTATGGCTACACCTTC. The encoded protein is CASSLVPAGRYGYTF.

The sample holds a few counts of this clonotype. The gene calls are TRBV20-1 and TRBJ2-1, with 7 nucleotides matching TRBD2. Germline-derived CDR1 and CDR2 are DFQATT and SNEGSKA (reference sequence). The CDR3 covers 15 residues. The V segment lost 3 bases and the J segment 2 bases; nucleotides outside the gene matches: 7. CDR3 region: CSASRSSGTYNEQFF. CDR3 nucleotides: TGCAGTGCTAGCCGGTCCAGCGGGACCTACAATGAGCAGTTCTTC.

The chain combines TRBV2 with TRBJ1-1; D remains ambiguous. Germline V gives CDR1 SNHLY, CDR2 FYNNEI. The CDR3 totals 14 residues. Trimming removed 4 bases from V and 0 bases from J, with 9 bases in between. The CDR3 nucleotides are TGTGCCAGCAGTGGGAGTTCTTTGAACACTGAAGCTTTCTTT. Translated, it gives CASSGSSLNTEAFF.

In this sample, this clonotype turned up a few times. This chain joins TRBV12-5 and TRBJ2-1; 7 bases map to TRBD1. The V segment lost 1 base and the J segment 10 bases; nucleotides outside the gene matches: 1. The germline V gene encodes CDR1 LGHNT and CDR2 FRNRAP. The CDR3 has 12 amino acids. DNA of the CDR3: TGTGCTAGTGGTTTGGGGGACAGAGAGCAGTTCTTC. This codes for CASGLGDREQFF.

This clonotype was observed a handful of times. The J gene is TRBJ1-2, the V gene TRBV6-5; tentatively, D is TRBD1 (6 bases). Trimming took off 4 bases at V and 4 bases at J, with 10 bases between the two ends. This CDR3 spans 13 amino acids. In germline, CDR1 is MNHEY, CDR2 SVGAGI. CDR3 residues: CASSWEQGYGYTF. The CDR3 DNA follows: TGTGCCAGCAGTTGGGAACAGGGCTATGGCTACACCTTC.